This TCR beta chain was recorded in a study of T cells after yellow fever vaccination. The CDR3 totals 11 residues. Germline V gives CDR1 SGDLS, CDR2 YYNGEE. TCRdb reprocessed the 5' RACE reads via MiXCR and lists one record per CDR3 protein. Of under 700,000 distinct CDR3 sequences listed, about 17% are singletons. This clonotype was recorded a few times. The junction shows a germline mismatch at one end, possibly a read error. The rearrangement uses TRBV9 and TRBJ2-3, with TRBD1 matching over 7 bases. The material was PBMCs, obtained about 5 days after the first yellow fever vaccination. The sequence derives from a man aged 18 to 30 who received the YFV17D yellow fever vaccine. The CDR3 sequence is CASSVGLPGQF. The CDR3 bases are TGTGCCAGCAGCGTAGGACTCCCGGGACAGTTT.